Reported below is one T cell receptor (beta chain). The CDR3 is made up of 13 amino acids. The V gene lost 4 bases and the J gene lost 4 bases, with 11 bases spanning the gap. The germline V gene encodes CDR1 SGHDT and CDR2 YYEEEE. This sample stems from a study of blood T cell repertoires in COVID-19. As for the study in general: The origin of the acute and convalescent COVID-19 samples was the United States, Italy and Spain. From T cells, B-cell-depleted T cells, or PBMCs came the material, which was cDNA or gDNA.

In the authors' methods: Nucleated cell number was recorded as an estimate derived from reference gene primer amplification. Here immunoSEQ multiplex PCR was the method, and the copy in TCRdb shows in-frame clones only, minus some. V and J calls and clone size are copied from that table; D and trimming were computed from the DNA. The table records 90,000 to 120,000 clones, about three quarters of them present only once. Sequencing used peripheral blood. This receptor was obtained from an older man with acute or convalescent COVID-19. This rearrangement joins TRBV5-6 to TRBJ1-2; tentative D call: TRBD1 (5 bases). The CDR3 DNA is TGTGCCAGCAGCCCCGGGACTTCCTATGGCTACACCTTC. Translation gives CASSPGTSYGYTF.